The T cell receptor beta chain under discussion was sequenced for a study of graft-versus-host responses after intestinal transplantation. Study details: All recipients were transplanted with multivisceral, liver-intestinal, or isolated intestinal grafts.

General study findings and limits: Recipient marrow showed GvH clones, some seen first in ileum or blood.

The graft tissue was processed, and this released both intraepithelial and lamina propria lymphocytes. CDR3 length equals 12 residues. The V gene's germline CDR1 is SNHLY and CDR2 FYNNEI. The V and J ends lost 1 base and 6 bases respectively, with 7 bases between them. On this clone itself: Its antigen remains unknown.

Sequencing was performed with immunoSEQ multiplex PCR; in TCRdb, only in-frame clones are kept and a portion is missing. This sample has about 15,000 clones, with roughly 60% found just once. The sequencing used ileum tissue, collected 524 days after transplant. The gene calls are TRBV2 and TRBJ2-7; D is unclear. The source of this sequence is a human patient who received an intestinal transplant, so some T cells may come from the graft donor. Written as DNA, the CDR3 is TGTGCCAGCAGTGAAGGCAGAATCGAGCAGTACTTC. It encodes CASSEGRIEQYF.